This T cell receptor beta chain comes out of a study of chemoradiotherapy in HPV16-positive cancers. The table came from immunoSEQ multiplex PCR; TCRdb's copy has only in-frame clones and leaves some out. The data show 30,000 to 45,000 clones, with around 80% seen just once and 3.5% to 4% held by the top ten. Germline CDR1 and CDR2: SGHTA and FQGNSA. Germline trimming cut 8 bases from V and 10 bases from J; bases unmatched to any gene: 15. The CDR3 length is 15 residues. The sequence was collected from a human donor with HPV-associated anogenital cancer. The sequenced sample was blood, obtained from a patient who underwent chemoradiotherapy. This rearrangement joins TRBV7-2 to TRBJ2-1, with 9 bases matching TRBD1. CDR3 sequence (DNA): TGTGCCAGCCTCTTGCGGGGGACAGGGTTGAGGGAGCAGTTCTTC. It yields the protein CASLLRGTGLREQFF.